Each of the 10 T cell receptor beta chains below was sequenced from the same sample in a study of tumor-infiltrating lymphocytes in primary liver carcinoma. Synthesis of TCR beta cDNA was carried out from 500 ng total RNA with a constant-region primer. ARM-PCR, slightly modified, supplied the TCR beta libraries through three nested multiplex PCR rounds. The two initial PCR rounds, about 9 cycles each, used TRBV1-TRBV30 forward and C-beta reverse primers. TCRdb re-called the multiplex PCR reads through MiXCR, storing one row per CDR3 protein. The sample has some 87,000 distinct CDR3 sequences; around 68% are singletons. Bulk tissue was left unsorted, and RNA and DNA were co-extracted from 20-30 mg of it. The specimen was tumor-adjacent normal liver tissue. The receptor set was obtained from a man between 35 and 55 years old with primary liver carcinoma and hepatitis B virus infection.

This clonotype was detected once. The chain is built from TRBV7-8 and TRBJ2-2; D is perhaps TRBD1 (5 bases). Germline CDR1 is SGHVS and CDR2 is FQNEAQ. The CDR3 has 16 amino acids. V lost 9 bases and J 3 bases, leaving 20 bases between the germline ends. The CDR3 DNA sequence: TGTGCCAGTAGCCCACGGCTATGGGGCGACACCGGGGAGCTGTTTTTT. It specifies CASSPRLWGDTGELFF.

V is TRBV7-9 and J is TRBJ2-1, with D possibly being TRBD1 (6 bases). This CDR3 has 15 residues. Looked up from germline, CDR1 is SEHNR and CDR2 is FQNEAQ (reference sequence). The V gene lost 5 bases and the J gene lost 3 bases, with 14 bases spanning the gap. CDR3 DNA sequence: TGTGCCAGCAGCGCTGGACAGACCAGCTACAATGAGCAGTTCTTC. It specifies CASSAGQTSYNEQFF.

For this clonotype: At one end, the junction sequence differs from germline, possibly due to a read error. This chain uses TRBV6-1 with TRBJ2-7; D remains ambiguous. CDR1 and CDR2 (germline): MNHNS, SASEGT. The CDR3 spans 13 residues. For the CDR3, the DNA is TGTTCCAGCAGTGTAGGGCCCTCAGACGAGCAGCACTTC. Its protein is CSSSVGPSDEQHF.

This clonotype appeared a few times. The J gene is TRBJ2-3, the V gene TRBV7-9; TRBD2 matches 10 bases. J gave up 4 bases and V 2 bases, and 3 bases lay outside the gene matches. The CDR3 runs 15 residues. CDR1 is SEHNR and CDR2 is FQNEAQ in the germline V gene (reference sequence). Here the CDR3 DNA reads TGTGCCAGCAGCTTATCCCTAGCGGGAGCAGATACGCAGTATTTT. It is translated as CASSLSLAGADTQYF.

This clonotype ranks as medium-sized. The chain combines TRBV6-1 with TRBJ1-1, with 8 nucleotides matching TRBD1. CDR1 is MNHNS and CDR2 is SASEGT in the germline V gene. This CDR3 spans 15 amino acids. Germline trimming cut 6 bases from V and 4 bases from J; bases unmatched to any gene: 10. CDR3 sequence: CASSSSSTGGTEAFF. The DNA of the CDR3 is TGTGCCAGCAGCAGTTCAAGTACAGGGGGCACTGAAGCTTTCTTT.

This clonotype was found a few times. This rearrangement joins TRBV11-2 to TRBJ2-3; D not certain. Germline CDR1 reads SGHAT; CDR2 reads FQNNGV. V was shortened by 7 bases and J by 3 bases, with 11 bases between the two germline ends. The CDR3 has 13 residues. As DNA, the CDR3 is TGTGCCAGCAACTATGCCTCTACAGATACGCAGTATTTT. Translated: CASNYASTDTQYF. Drawing the rest from reference TRBV11-2 and TRBJ2-3, the complete variable domain is EAGVAQSPRYKIIEKRQSVAFWCNPISGHATLYWYQQILGQGPKLLIQFQNNGVVDDSQLPKDRFSAERLKGVDSTLKIQPAKLEDSAVYLCASNYASTDTQYFGPGTRLTVL.

Turning to this clonotype: Being one base from a much bigger clone, this may be a read error. This rearrangement joins TRBV7-9 to TRBJ2-5; D possibly corresponds to TRBD1 (5 bases). In germline, CDR1 is SEHNR, CDR2 FQNEAQ (reference sequence). The CDR3 has 13 residues. The CDR3 region is CASDAGFQETRYF. CDR3 in DNA: TGTGCCAGCGACGCAGGGTTCCAAGAGACCCGGTACTTC. Full variable domain (missing parts from reference TRBV7-9 and TRBJ2-5): DTGVSQNPRHKITKRGQNVTFRCDPISEHNRLYWYRQTLGQGPEFLTYFQNEAQLEKSRLLSDRFSAERPKGSFSTLEIQRTEQGDSAMYLCASDAGFQETRYFGPGTRLLVL.

This chain joins TRBV11-1 and TRBJ2-1, with 11 bases lining up with TRBD2. CDR1 is SGHAT and CDR2 is FQDESV in the germline V gene (reference sequence). J gave up 1 base and V 2 bases, and 10 bases lay outside the gene matches. The CDR3 covers 19 residues. CDR3 bases: TGTGCCAGCAGCTTACGCCCGGGACTAGCGGTTTATTCCTACAATGAGCAGTTCTTC. This gives the protein CASSLRPGLAVYSYNEQFF. Looking up the rest from reference TRBV11-1 and TRBJ2-1 gives the full variable domain: EAEVAQSPRYKITEKSQAVAFWCDPISGHATLYWYRQILGQGPELLVQFQDESVVDDSQLPKDRFSAERLKGVDSTLKIQPAELGDSAMYLCASSLRPGLAVYSYNEQFFGPGTRLTVL.

The rearrangement uses TRBV6-5 and TRBJ2-7; no firm D call. There are 14 residues in the CDR3. Trimming stripped 0 bases from V and 7 bases from J, with 13 bases between. CDR1 is MNHEY, CDR2 SVGAGI, per germline. The CDR3 DNA sequence: TGTGCCAGCAGTTACTCGAGACCGGTGGATGAGCAGTACTTC. Translating it yields CASSYSRPVDEQYF.

Worth noting for this clonotype: A much larger clone sits a single nucleotide away, making a read error possible. The chain recombines TRBV14 with TRBJ2-1; D remains ambiguous. The germline gives CDR1 SGHDN, CDR2 FVKESK. The CDR3 totals 19 residues. V lost 0 bases and J lost 0, with 18 bases in between. Written as DNA, the CDR3 is TGTGCCAGCAGCCAAGAAGTATCGGGCGCGGCAAGCTCCTACAATGAGCAGTTCTTC. It translates to CASSQEVSGAASSYNEQFF.